These 16 T cell receptor beta chains came from one sample sequenced in a study of T cells in tumors after PD-1 blockade. The protocol was immunoSEQ multiplex PCR, while the TCRdb copy is restricted to in-frame clones and leaves out a portion. The table records about 59,000 clones, around three quarters of them present only once. Here the sequenced sample was PBMCs, taken before anti-PD-1 treatment. These receptors came from a human donor with basal cell carcinoma.

V gene TRBV7-2 combines with J gene TRBJ2-2, with 9 bases that match TRBD2. The germline CDR1 and CDR2 sequences are SGHTA and FQGNSA. The trim removed 1 base at V and 0 bases at J, leaving 6 bases unmatched. The CDR3 is 18 residues long. CDR3 sequence (DNA): TGTGCCAGCAGCTTAGTAATTAGCGGGGGATCGAACACCGGGGAGCTGTTTTTT. Encoded protein: CASSLVISGGSNTGELFF.

Details on this clone: One junction end disagrees with the germline gene, perhaps due to a read error. The V and J genes are TRBV7-3 and TRBJ1-2, with D possibly matching TRBD1 (5 bases). In germline, CDR1 is SGHTA, CDR2 FQGTGA. The CDR3 is 13 residues long. The CDR3 DNA sequence: TGTGCCAGCAGCTTAAACAATCAGGGAGCCTCCTCCTTC. Its translation: CASSLNNQGASSF.

This CDR3 reads CASRTVNSPLHF. In DNA, the CDR3 is TGTGCCAGTCGGACAGTGAATTCACCCCTCCACTTT. The chain couples TRBV19 to TRBJ1-6, with D possibly matching TRBD1 (6 bases). CDR1 is LNHDA, CDR2 SQIVND, per germline (reference sequence). This CDR3 has 12 residues. Trimming left V 8 bases short and J 7 bases short, with 9 bases between.

This clone turned up a few times. This chain connects TRBV7-9 to TRBJ1-3, with TRBD1 as a possible D gene (6 bases). The CDR3 is made up of 15 amino acids. CDR1 SEHNR and CDR2 FQNEAQ come from the germline V gene (reference sequence). V dropped 5 bases and J dropped 7 bases, with 18 bases sitting between them. The CDR3 DNA is TGTGCCAGCAGCCCAGGCGGGGGCCAAAGGAACACCATATATTTT. This translates into CASSPGGGQRNTIYF. Based on the CDR3 plus reference TRBV7-9 and TRBJ1-3, the full variable domain is DTGVSQNPRHKITKRGQNVTFRCDPISEHNRLYWYRQTLGQGPEFLTYFQNEAQLEKSRLLSDRFSAERPKGSFSTLEIQRTEQGDSAMYLCASSPGGGQRNTIYFGEGSWLTVV.

A remark on this clone: This sample also contains other DNA sequences that code for the same CDR3. This chain joins TRBV14 and TRBJ1-3; D unclear. The germline V and J ends were trimmed by 1 base and 4 bases, with 11 bases remaining between them. Germline V lookup: CDR1 SGHDN, CDR2 FVKESK. This CDR3 region has 15 residues. Here the CDR3 reads CASSQALGRGNTIYF. The CDR3 bases are TGTGCCAGCAGCCAAGCTCTAGGCAGAGGAAACACCATATATTTT.

The gene calls are TRBV11-1 and TRBJ2-7, with 10 bases identical to TRBD2. CDR3 length: 16 amino acids. The V segment lost 5 bases and the J segment 1 base; nucleotides outside the gene matches: 8. Germline CDR1 reads SGHAT; CDR2 reads FQDESV (reference sequence). The CDR3, as DNA: TGTGCCAGCAGCCGCGTCGGGACTAGCGAGTCCTACGAGCAGTACTTC. It translates to CASSRVGTSESYEQYF.

This chain connects TRBV6-5 to TRBJ2-5, with 7 bases matching TRBD2. V lost 4 bases and J lost 1; bases outside the gene matches: 3. Germline CDR1 and CDR2: MNHEY and SVGAGI. CDR3 length equals 14 residues. The CDR3 is CASSFRGVQETQYF. For the CDR3, the DNA is TGTGCCAGCAGTTTTCGGGGGGTCCAAGAGACCCAGTACTTC.

The chain links TRBV21-1 to TRBJ2-1; the table's D call TRBD2 went unverified against the DNA. TRBV21-1 is noted as a pseudogene. The CDR3 runs 16 residues. CDR3 amino acids: CASSSKTSPTRNEQFF. DNA for the CDR3: TGTGCCAGCAGCAGCAAGACTAGCCCCACCCGAAATGAGCAGTTCTTC.

The CDR3 DNA reads as TGTGCCAGCGTGCGGGGTAACACTGAAGCTTTCTTT. Amino acids: CASVRGNTEAFF. The chain joins TRBV6-5 to TRBJ1-1; D ambiguous. The CDR3 runs to 12 residues. Germline assignment: CDR1 MNHEY and CDR2 SVGAGI. V was cut by 8 bases and J by 2 bases, with 9 bases left in between.

This chain joins TRBV7-6 and TRBJ2-7, with unresolved D. V gave up 0 bases and J gave up 2 bases, with 8 bases separating them. Germline-derived CDR1 and CDR2 are SGHVS and FNYEAQ. The CDR3 consists of 14 residues. CDR3 coding DNA: TGTGCCAGCAGCTTAGCGTCCAGGCCCTACGAGCAGTACTTC. Translating gives CASSLASRPYEQYF. The variable domain in full, completed from reference TRBV7-6 and TRBJ2-7, reads GAGVSQSPRYKVTKRGQDVALRCDPISGHVSLYWYRQALGQGPEFLTYFNYEAQQDKSGLPNDRFSAERPEGSISTLTIQRTEQRDSAMYRCASSLASRPYEQYFGPGTRLTVT.

J is TRBJ1-1 and V is TRBV18; perhaps TRBD1 as D (5 bases). V lost 9 bases and J lost 5, with 13 bases in between. The CDR3 contains 12 residues. In germline, CDR1 is KGHSH, CDR2 LQKENI. In nucleotides, the CDR3 is TGTGCCAGTCATAAGCAGGGAACTGAAGCTTTCTTT. This gives the protein CASHKQGTEAFF. The complete variable domain, with remaining parts taken from reference TRBV18 and TRBJ1-1, reads NAGVMQNPRHLVRRRGQEARLRCSPMKGHSHVYWYRQLPEEGLKFMVYLQKENIIDESGMPKERFSAEFPKEGPSILRIQQVVRGDSAAYFCASHKQGTEAFFGQGTRLTVV.

The chain couples TRBV6-5 to TRBJ2-7; D is unresolved. Germline CDR1 reads MNHEY; CDR2 reads SVGAGI. V lost 5 bases and J lost 3, with 14 bases in between. The length of the CDR3 is 14 residues. Here the CDR3 reads CASSPERSNYEQYF. The CDR3 nucleotides read TGTGCCAGCAGTCCGGAGAGATCAAACTACGAGCAGTACTTC.

The rearrangement links TRBV2 to TRBJ1-3, with TRBD1 as a possible D gene (5 bases). Germline V gives CDR1 SNHLY, CDR2 FYNNEI. Between the trimmed V and J ends, which lost 11 bases and 7 bases, there was a span of 15 bases. The CDR3 has 12 residues. This CDR3 reads CAGGGDGNTIYF. In DNA form, the CDR3 reads TGTGCCGGCGGGGGAGACGGTAACACCATATATTTT. The whole variable domain, filled in from reference TRBV2 and TRBJ1-3, reads EPEVTQTPSHQVTQMGQEVILRCVPISNHLYFYWYRQILGQKVEFLVSFYNNEISEKSEIFDDQFSVERPDGSNFTLKIRSTKLEDSAMYFCAGGGDGNTIYFGEGSWLTVV.

The chain links TRBV15 to TRBJ1-5, with a possible D match to TRBD1 (5 bases). The CDR3 loop spans 14 amino acids. Germline CDR1 LNHNV, CDR2 YYDKDF (reference sequence). V gave up 8 bases and J gave up 3 bases, with 14 bases separating them. The CDR3 DNA is TGTGCCACCGGGGCAGGAAGATCCAATCAGCCCCAGCATTTT. It encodes CATGAGRSNQPQHF.

The chain employs TRBV18 and TRBJ1-5; no clear D gene. V shed 1 base and J shed 4 bases, with 11 bases lying between them. This CDR3 is built from 15 residues. The germline CDR1 and CDR2 sequences are KGHSH and LQKENI. CDR3 in amino acids: CASSPQGRINQPQHF. CDR3 coding DNA: TGTGCCAGCTCACCACAAGGACGGATTAATCAGCCCCAGCATTTT.

The chain uses TRBV7-6 and TRBJ1-1, with D tentatively TRBD1 (5 bases). The ends were cut back, 5 bases at V and 4 bases at J, with 11 bases in the middle. CDR1 is SGHVS, CDR2 FNYEAQ, per germline. This CDR3 is 13 amino acids long. CDR3 loop: CASSPGGVTEAFF. CDR3 coding DNA: TGTGCCAGCAGCCCTGGGGGGGTCACTGAAGCTTTCTTT.